The clone carrying this TCR beta chain occurred a few times. The germline V gene has CDR1 MNHNS and CDR2 SASEGT. Between the trimmed V and J ends, which lost 3 bases and 3 bases, there was a span of 9 bases. The CDR3 has 13 residues. With 60 Vbeta and 13 Jbeta primers, the PCR was carried out. Original methodology: Unique TCR beta chains numbered approximately 80 million in a later analysis, with some 9.9 million shared. The method was immunoSEQ multiplex PCR; TCRdb's version includes in-frame clones alone and lacks a portion of them. That table is the source of V, J and clone size, and D and trimming were worked out from the DNA. The data show more than 140,000 clones, 64% seen once. The source of the sample is a study of cytomegalovirus exposure and HLA in healthy donors. Across the study: A preliminary data release comprised 80 million or so unique TCRs obtained from HLA-typed donors.

Material: PBMCs. The TCR was taken from a woman in her 30s in good health and CMV-seropositive. The rearrangement links TRBV6-1 to TRBJ2-7; maybe TRBD1 (5 bases). CDR3 DNA: TGTGCCAGCAGTGAGGGGCAGCTCTACGAGCAGTACTTC. This translates into CASSEGQLYEQYF.